This TCR beta chain was recovered during a study of shared clonotypes between healthy human individuals. Turning to the study itself: Aged between 18 and 49, the donors were a couple of women and three men.

CD4+ cells were split into CD45RA+ naive and CD45RA-negative memory subsets. Assay execution proceeded at the deep level. Some clones are missing from TCRdb's copy, which holds only in-frame ones; the method was immunoSEQ multiplex PCR. The table shows some 2.4 million clones, with approximately 93% occurring only once. The clonotype comes from a man aged 18-30 years in good health. Some clones in this sample may be carry-over from other donors' samples. The source material was naive CD4+ T cells from PBMCs. Subset in this sample: CD45RA+ positively selected.

The CDR3 protein is CASRTGEAFF. The CDR3 DNA reads as TGTGCCAGCCGAACAGGGGAAGCTTTCTTT. This chain uses TRBV2 with TRBJ1-1, with TRBD1 as a possible D gene (6 bases). This CDR3 comprises 10 residues. V was pared by 8 bases and J by 8 bases, with 9 bases between. Germline CDR1 reads SNHLY; CDR2 reads FYNNEI.